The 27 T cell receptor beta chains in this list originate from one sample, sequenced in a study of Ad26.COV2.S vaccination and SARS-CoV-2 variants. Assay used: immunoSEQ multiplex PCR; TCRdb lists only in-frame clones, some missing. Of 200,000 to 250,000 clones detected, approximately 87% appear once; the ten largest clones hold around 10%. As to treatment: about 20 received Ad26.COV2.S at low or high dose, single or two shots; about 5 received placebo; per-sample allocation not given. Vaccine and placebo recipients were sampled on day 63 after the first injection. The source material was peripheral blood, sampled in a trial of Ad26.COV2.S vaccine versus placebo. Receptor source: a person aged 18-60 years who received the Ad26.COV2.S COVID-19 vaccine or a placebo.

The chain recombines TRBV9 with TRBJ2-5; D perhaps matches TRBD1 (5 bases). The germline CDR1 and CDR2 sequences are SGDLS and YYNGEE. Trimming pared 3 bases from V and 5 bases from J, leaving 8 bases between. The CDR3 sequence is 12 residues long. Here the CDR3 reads CASSAGLETQYF. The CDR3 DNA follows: TGTGCCAGCAGCGCAGGGTTGGAGACCCAGTACTTC.

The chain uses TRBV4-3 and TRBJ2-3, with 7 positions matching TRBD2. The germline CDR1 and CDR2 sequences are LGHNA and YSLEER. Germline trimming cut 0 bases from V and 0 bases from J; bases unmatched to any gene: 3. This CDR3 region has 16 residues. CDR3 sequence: CASSQEAGRSTDTQYF. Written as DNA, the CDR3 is TGCGCCAGCAGCCAAGAGGCCGGGAGGAGCACAGATACGCAGTATTTT.

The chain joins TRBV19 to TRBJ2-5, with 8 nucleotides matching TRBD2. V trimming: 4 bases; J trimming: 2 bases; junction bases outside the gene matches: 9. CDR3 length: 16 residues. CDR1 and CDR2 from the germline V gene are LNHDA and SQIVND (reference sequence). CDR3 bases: TGTGCCAGTAGTACCATACTAGCGGACTTACAAGAGACCCAGTACTTC. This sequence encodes CASSTILADLQETQYF.

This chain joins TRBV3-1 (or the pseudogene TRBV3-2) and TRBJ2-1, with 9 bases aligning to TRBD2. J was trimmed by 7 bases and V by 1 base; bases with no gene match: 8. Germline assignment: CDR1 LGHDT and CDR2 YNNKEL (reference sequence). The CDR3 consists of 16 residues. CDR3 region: CASSQGGSGSNNEQFF. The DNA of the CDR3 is TGTGCCAGCAGCCAAGGGGGTAGCGGGAGTAATAATGAGCAGTTCTTC.

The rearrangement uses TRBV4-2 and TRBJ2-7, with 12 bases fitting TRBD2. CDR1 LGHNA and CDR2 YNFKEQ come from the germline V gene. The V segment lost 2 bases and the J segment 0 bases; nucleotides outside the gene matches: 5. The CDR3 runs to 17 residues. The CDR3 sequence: CASSQSGTSGFSYEQYF. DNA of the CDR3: TGTGCCAGCAGCCAATCCGGGACTAGCGGGTTCTCCTACGAGCAGTACTTC.

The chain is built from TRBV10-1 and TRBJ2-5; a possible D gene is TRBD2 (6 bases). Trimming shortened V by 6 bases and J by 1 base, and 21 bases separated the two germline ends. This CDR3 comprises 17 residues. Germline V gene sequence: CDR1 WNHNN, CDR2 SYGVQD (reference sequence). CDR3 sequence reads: CASSPLGRAEGQETQYF. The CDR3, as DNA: TGCGCCAGCAGCCCTCTAGGACGGGCGGAGGGCCAAGAGACCCAGTACTTC.

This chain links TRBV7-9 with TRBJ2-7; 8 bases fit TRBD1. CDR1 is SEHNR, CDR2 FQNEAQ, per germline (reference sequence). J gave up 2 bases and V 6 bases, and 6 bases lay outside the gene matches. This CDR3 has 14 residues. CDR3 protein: CASSQRQGPYEQYF. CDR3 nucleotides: TGTGCCAGCAGTCAAAGACAGGGGCCCTACGAGCAGTACTTC.

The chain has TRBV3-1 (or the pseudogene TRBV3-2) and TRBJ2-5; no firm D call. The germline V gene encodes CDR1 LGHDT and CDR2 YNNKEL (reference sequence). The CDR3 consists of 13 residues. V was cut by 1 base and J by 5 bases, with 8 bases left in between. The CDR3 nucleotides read TGTGCCAGCAGCCAAGGGGTTGGGGAGACCCAGTACTTC. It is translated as CASSQGVGETQYF.

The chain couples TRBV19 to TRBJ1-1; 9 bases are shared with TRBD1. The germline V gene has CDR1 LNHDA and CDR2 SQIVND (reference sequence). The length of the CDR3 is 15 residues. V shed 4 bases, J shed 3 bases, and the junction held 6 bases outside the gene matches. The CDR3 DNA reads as TGTGCCAGTAGTACACAGGGGGCGCGAGACACTGAAGCTTTCTTT. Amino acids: CASSTQGARDTEAFF. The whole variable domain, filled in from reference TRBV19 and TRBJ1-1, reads DGGITQSPKYLFRKEGQNVTLSCEQNLNHDAMYWYRQDPGQGLRLIYYSQIVNDFQKGDIAEGYSVSREKKESFPLTVTSAQKNPTAFYLCASSTQGARDTEAFFGQGTRLTVV.

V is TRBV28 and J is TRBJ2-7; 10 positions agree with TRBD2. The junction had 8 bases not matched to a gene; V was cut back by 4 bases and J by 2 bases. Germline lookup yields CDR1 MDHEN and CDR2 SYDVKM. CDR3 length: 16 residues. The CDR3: CASSSLLTSGPYEQYF. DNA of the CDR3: TGTGCCAGCAGTTCGCTCCTGACTAGCGGGCCCTACGAGCAGTACTTC.

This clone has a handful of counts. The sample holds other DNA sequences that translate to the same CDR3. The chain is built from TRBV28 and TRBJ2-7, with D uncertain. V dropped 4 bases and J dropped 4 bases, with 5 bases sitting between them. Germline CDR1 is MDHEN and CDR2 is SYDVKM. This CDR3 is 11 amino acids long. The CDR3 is CASSSVYEQYF. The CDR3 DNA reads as TGTGCCAGCAGTTCCGTTTACGAGCAGTACTTC.

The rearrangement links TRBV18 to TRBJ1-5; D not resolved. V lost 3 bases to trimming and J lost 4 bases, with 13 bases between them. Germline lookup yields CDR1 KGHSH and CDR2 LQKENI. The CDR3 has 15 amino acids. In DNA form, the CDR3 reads TGTGCCAGCTCACCTACAGCCGGACCTAATCAGCCCCAGCATTTT. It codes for CASSPTAGPNQPQHF.

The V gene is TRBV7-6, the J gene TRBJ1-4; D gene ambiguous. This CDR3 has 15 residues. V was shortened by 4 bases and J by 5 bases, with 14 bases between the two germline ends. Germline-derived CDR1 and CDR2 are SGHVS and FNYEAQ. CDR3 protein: CASSSTGITNEKLFF. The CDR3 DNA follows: TGTGCCAGCAGCTCCACCGGGATTACAAATGAAAAACTGTTTTTT.

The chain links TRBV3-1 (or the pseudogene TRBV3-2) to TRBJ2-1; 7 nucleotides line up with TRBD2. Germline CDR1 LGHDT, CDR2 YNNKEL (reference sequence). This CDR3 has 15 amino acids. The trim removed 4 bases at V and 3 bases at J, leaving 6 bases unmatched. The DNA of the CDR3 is TGTGCCAGCAGCCGGCGGGAGAGATACTACAATGAGCAGTTCTTC. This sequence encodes CASSRRERYYNEQFF.

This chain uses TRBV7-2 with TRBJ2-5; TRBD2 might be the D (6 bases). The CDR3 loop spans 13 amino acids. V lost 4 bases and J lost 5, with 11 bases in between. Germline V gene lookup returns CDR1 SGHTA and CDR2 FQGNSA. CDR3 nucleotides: TGTGCCAGCAGCTGGGCGACTAGTGAGACCCAGTACTTC. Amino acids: CASSWATSETQYF.

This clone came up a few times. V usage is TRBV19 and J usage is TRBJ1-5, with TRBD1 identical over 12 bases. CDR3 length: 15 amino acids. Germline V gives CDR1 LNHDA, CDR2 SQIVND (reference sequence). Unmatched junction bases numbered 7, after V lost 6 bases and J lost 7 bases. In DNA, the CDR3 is TGTGCCAGTAGCACTGGGACAGGGGGCCGCCAGCCCCAGCATTTT. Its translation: CASSTGTGGRQPQHF. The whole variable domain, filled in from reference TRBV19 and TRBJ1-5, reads DGGITQSPKYLFRKEGQNVTLSCEQNLNHDAMYWYRQDPGQGLRLIYYSQIVNDFQKGDIAEGYSVSREKKESFPLTVTSAQKNPTAFYLCASSTGTGGRQPQHFGDGTRLSIL.

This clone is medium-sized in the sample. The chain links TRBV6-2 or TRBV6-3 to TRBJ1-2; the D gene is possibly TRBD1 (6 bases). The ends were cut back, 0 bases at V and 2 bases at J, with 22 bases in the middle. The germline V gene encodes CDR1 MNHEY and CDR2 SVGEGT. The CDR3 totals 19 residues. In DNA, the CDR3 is TGTGCCAGCAGTTACTCGATAAAAGGGGGGACCCCCCGGAACTATGGCTACACCTTC. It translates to CASSYSIKGGTPRNYGYTF.

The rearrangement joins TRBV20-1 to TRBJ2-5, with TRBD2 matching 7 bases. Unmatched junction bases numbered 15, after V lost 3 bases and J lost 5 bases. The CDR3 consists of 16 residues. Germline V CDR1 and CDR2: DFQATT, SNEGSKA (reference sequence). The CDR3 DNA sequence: TGCAGTGCTAGTTCCGTAATGAGGTTGCGGGGGGAGACCCAGTACTTC. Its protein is CSASSVMRLRGETQYF.

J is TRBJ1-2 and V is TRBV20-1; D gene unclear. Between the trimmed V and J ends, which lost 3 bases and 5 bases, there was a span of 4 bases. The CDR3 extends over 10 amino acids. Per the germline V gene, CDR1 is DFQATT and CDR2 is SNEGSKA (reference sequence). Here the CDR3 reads CSARVYGYTF. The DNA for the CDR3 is TGCAGTGCTAGGGTTTATGGCTACACCTTC.

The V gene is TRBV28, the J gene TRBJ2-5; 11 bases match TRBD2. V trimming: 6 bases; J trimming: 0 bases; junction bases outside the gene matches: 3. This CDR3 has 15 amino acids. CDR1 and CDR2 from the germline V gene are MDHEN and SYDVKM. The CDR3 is CASSRLAGYQETQYF. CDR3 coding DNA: TGTGCCAGCAGCCGACTAGCGGGGTACCAAGAGACCCAGTACTTC.

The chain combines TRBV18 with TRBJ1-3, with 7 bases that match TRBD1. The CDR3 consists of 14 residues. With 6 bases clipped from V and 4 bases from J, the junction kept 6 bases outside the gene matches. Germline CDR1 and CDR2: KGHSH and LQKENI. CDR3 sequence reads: CASSETGLGNTIYF. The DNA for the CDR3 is TGTGCCAGCTCTGAGACAGGGCTGGGAAACACCATATATTTT.

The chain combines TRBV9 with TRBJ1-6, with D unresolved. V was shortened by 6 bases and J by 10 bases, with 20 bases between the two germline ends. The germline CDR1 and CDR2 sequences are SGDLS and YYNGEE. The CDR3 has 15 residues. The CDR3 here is CASTRTGSSGSPLHF. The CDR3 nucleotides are TGTGCCAGCACCCGAACGGGGTCCTCCGGGTCACCCCTCCACTTT.

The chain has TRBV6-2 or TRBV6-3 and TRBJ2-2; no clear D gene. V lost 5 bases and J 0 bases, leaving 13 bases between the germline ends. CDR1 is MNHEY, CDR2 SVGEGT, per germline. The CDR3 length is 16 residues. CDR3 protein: CASSRTAFANTGELFF. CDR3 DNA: TGTGCCAGCAGTCGGACCGCGTTCGCGAACACCGGGGAGCTGTTTTTT.

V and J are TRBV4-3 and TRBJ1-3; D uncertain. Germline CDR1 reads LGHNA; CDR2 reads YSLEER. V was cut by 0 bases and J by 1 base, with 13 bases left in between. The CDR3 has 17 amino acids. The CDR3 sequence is CASSQDIGPTSGNTIYF. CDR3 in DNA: TGCGCCAGCAGCCAAGATATCGGGCCTACTTCTGGAAACACCATATATTTT.

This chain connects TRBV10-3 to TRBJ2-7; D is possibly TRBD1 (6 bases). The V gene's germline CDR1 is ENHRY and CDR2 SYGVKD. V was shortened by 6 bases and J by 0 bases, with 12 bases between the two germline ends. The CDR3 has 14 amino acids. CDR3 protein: CAIRRTESSYEQYF. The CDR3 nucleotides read TGTGCCATCAGAAGGACAGAGAGCTCCTACGAGCAGTACTTC.

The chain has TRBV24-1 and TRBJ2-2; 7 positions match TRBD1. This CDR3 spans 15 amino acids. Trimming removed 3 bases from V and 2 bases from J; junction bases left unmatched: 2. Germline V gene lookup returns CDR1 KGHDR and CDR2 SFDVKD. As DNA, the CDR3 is TGTGCCACCAGTGATGGGACAGCCAACACCGGGGAGCTGTTTTTT. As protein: CATSDGTANTGELFF.

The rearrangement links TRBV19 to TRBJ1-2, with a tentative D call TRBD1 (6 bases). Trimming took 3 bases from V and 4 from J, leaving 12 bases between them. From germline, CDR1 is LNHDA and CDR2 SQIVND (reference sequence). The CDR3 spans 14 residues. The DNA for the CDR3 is TGTGCCAGTAGTATCGTACAGGGATCCTATGGCTACACCTTC. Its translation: CASSIVQGSYGYTF.